This T cell receptor beta chain derives from a study of blood T cell repertoires in COVID-19. There are 11 residues in the CDR3. Sequencing used immunoSEQ multiplex PCR; TCRdb keeps in-frame clones, though not all of them. The sample contains around 280,000 clones, approximately 86% of which appear only once. The origin of this receptor is a woman between 25 and 40 years old who had recovered from COVID-19. The gene calls are TRBV21-1 and TRBJ1-1. TRBV21-1 is a pseudogene. Sequencing used peripheral blood. The CDR3 region is CAECLNTEAFF. In nucleotides, the CDR3 is TGTGCCGAGTGTTTGAACACTGAAGCTTTCTTT.